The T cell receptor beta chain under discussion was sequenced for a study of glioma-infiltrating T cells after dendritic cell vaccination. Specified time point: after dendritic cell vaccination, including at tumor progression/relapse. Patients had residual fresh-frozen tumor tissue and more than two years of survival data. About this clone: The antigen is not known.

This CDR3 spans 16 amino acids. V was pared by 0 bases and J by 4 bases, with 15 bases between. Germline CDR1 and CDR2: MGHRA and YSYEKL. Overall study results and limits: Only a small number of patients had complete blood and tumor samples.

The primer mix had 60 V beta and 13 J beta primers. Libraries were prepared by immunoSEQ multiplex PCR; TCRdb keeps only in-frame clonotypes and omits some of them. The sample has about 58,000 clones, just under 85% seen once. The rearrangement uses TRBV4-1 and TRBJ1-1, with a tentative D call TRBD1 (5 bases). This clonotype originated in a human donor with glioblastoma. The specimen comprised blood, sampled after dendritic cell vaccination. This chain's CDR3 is CASSQDPRGRFTEAFF. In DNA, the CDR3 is TGCGCCAGCAGCCAAGATCCCCGGGGGAGGTTCACTGAAGCTTTCTTT.